Presented here are 6 T cell receptor beta chains from one specimen sequenced in a study of OX40 agonist ivuxolimab in advanced cancers. Only in-frame clones appear in the TCRdb table, and some are missing; sequencing was by immunoSEQ multiplex PCR. This table has about 62,000 clones, 80% to 95% appearing once. The sample here was CD4+ or CD8+ T cells sorted from blood, taken in a trial of the OX40 agonist ivuxolimab. These receptor sequences come from an adult with an advanced solid tumor such as melanoma, head and neck, liver or kidney cancer.

V is TRBV29-1 and J is TRBJ2-3, with D possibly matching TRBD1 (6 bases). The CDR3 loop spans 13 amino acids. Per the germline V gene, CDR1 is SQVTM and CDR2 is ANQGSEA. V lost 8 bases to trimming and J lost 3 bases, with 15 bases between them. CDR3 in amino acids: CSLRGGSTDTQYF. In DNA, the CDR3 is TGCAGCTTACGAGGGGGATCTACAGATACGCAGTATTTT.

J is TRBJ2-4 and V is TRBV9; D is perhaps TRBD2 (6 bases). The CDR3 is 16 amino acids. Germline-derived CDR1 and CDR2 are SGDLS and YYNGEE. Trimming stripped 3 bases from V and 0 bases from J, with 13 bases between. The DNA of the CDR3 is TGTGCCAGCAGCGACGGGACTCCACAAGCCAAAAACATTCAGTACTTC. It codes for CASSDGTPQAKNIQYF.

As for this clone: Other DNA sequences in the same sample also yield this CDR3. V and J are TRBV7-9 and TRBJ1-4; D remains ambiguous. CDR1 SEHNR and CDR2 FQNEAQ come from the germline V gene (reference sequence). CDR3 length: 12 amino acids. V was pared by 6 bases and J by 7 bases, with 9 bases between. The CDR3 nucleotides are TGTGCCAGCAGTCTTGGCGGTGAAAAACTGTTTTTT. Its protein product is CASSLGGEKLFF.

The chain joins TRBV4-1 to TRBJ2-5, with D possibly being TRBD1 or TRBD2 (5 bases each). CDR1 and CDR2 from the germline V gene are MGHRA and YSYEKL. The CDR3 contains 12 residues. With 0 bases removed from V and 10 bases from J, the gap between germline ends came to 9 bases. The CDR3 region has the DNA TGCGCCAGCAGCCAAGAGGGACGGTACCAGTACTTC. It codes for CASSQEGRYQYF.

V usage is TRBV9 and J usage is TRBJ1-4; no definite D call. CDR1 is SGDLS and CDR2 is YYNGEE in the germline V gene. The V gene lost 4 bases and the J gene lost 7 bases, with 20 bases spanning the gap. This CDR3 has 16 residues. CDR3 region: CASSSQSGFSSEKLFF. In nucleotides, the CDR3 is TGTGCCAGCAGCTCACAATCCGGGTTTTCAAGTGAAAAACTGTTTTTT. Full variable domain (missing parts from reference TRBV9 and TRBJ1-4): DSGVTQTPKHLITATGQRVTLRCSPRSGDLSVYWYQQSLDQGLQFLIQYYNGEERAKGNILERFSAQQFPDLHSELNLSSLELGDSALYFCASSSQSGFSSEKLFFGSGTQLSVL.

The V gene is TRBV29-1, the J gene TRBJ2-7; D is tentatively TRBD1 or TRBD2 (7 bases each). The CDR3 runs to 15 residues. The V gene lost 4 bases and the J gene lost 3 bases, with 19 bases spanning the gap. Germline V gene sequence: CDR1 SQVTM, CDR2 ANQGSEA. The CDR3 is CSVGNWAGGGYEQYF. The CDR3 DNA is TGCAGCGTTGGAAATTGGGCAGGGGGGGGCTACGAGCAGTACTTC.